Listed below are T cell receptor beta chains from one sample, sequenced in a study of cytomegalovirus exposure and HLA in healthy donors. Clones were sequenced by immunoSEQ multiplex PCR, and TCRdb holds only the in-frame ones, with some missing. Of about 220,000 clones listed, approximately 82% are singletons. What was sequenced was PBMCs. The origin of the receptors is a man aged 18 to 29 in good health and CMV-seronegative. The CDR3 runs from the conserved cysteine through the conserved F or W. Each record gives: D gene, clone size, J gene, V gene, CDR3 DNA, CDR3 protein. D genes are given only for firm matches. Not all rows give a size; the values are once, few, many and, for expanded clones, a class.

>TRBD2|.|TRBJ2-1|TRBV20-1
TGCGCACTAGCGGTATACAATGAGCAGTTCTTC
CALAVYNEQFF
>.|once|TRBJ1-2|TRBV5-4
TGTGCCAGCAGCTTCACGGACAGTTATTATGGCTACACCTTC
CASSFTDSYYGYTF
>.|.|TRBJ1-4|TRBV29-1
TGCAGCGTCAGATCAGGGGCCAATAATGAAAAACTGTTTTTT
CSVRSGANNEKLFF
>TRBD2|.|TRBJ2-3|TRBV7-8
TGTGCCAGCAGCTTAGGGGTAGCGGGAGGCACAGATACGCAGTATTTT
CASSLGVAGGTDTQYF
>.|.|TRBJ2-7|TRBV28
TGTGCCAGCAGTGCCACGGACAGACGATACGAGCAGTACTTC
CASSATDRRYEQYF
>TRBD2|.|TRBJ2-1|TRBV29-1
TGCAGCGTTGAACGAGCGGGAGGGTCCTACAATGAGCAGTTCTTC
CSVERAGGSYNEQFF
>.|few|TRBJ1-2|TRBV19
TGTGCCAGTAGTATAGCCTTGACAGATGGCTACACCTTC
CASSIALTDGYTF
>.|.|TRBJ2-4|TRBV7-9
TGTGCCAGCAGGTCAGGGGACATTCAGTACTTC
CASRSGDIQYF
>.|.|TRBJ2-1|TRBV29-1
TGCAGCGTCGGCCAGGGGCCGAGCTCCTACAATGAGCAGTTCTTC
CSVGQGPSSYNEQFF
>.|.|TRBJ2-2|TRBV7-3
TGTGCCAGCAGCGGGCCTAAACCGAACACCGGGGAGCTGTTTTTT
CASSGPKPNTGELFF